A selection of T cell receptor beta chains follows, all from one sample in a study of T cells in Graves' hyperthyroidism and ophthalmopathy. TCRdb used MiXCR to reprocess the multiplex PCR reads, holding one entry per CDR3 protein. The table has 450,000 to 700,000 distinct CDR3 sequences, approximately 44% seen once. The specimen sequenced was peripheral blood or thyroid tissue (not recorded which). The receptor source for this set is an adult woman with Graves' disease, either hyperthyroidism or ophthalmopathy (not recorded which). Each CDR3 is given with its conserved first and last residue. The order of the fields is J gene, clone size, V gene, CDR3 protein. Clone size is shown for a subset of rows, as once, few, many or a class of expanded clone.

TRBJ1-4 - TRBV7-3 CAGSLTSGTNEKLFF
TRBJ1-2 many TRBV7-8 CASSEHGDRSNYGYTF
TRBJ1-4 - TRBV12-3/TRBV12-4 CASSWAGRNGEKLFF
TRBJ2-5 - TRBV10-3 CAISATGETQYF
TRBJ1-3 - TRBV30 CAWAQGDGNTIYF
TRBJ1-2 - TRBV7-8 CASSNGQAYTF
TRBJ1-5 many TRBV27 CASRNTGLINQPQHF
TRBJ2-7 many TRBV20-1 CSARVRGDQSYEQYF
TRBJ1-3 - TRBV7-2 CASSLVLGRLSSGNTIYF
TRBJ1-1 - TRBV19 CASSYRAGLNTEAFF
TRBJ1-1 - TRBV29-1 CSYGQGQQPTGAFF
TRBJ2-5 - TRBV7-9 CASSLRSGALQETQYF
TRBJ1-1 - TRBV9 CASSVMEGPEAFF
TRBJ1-1 - TRBV7-9 CASSYGTAFF
TRBJ2-7 many TRBV29-1 CSVHLTGNLYEQYF
TRBJ1-2 many TRBV4-1 CASSRNQIRGYGYTF
TRBJ2-5 many TRBV13 CASASFMAETQYF
TRBJ2-7 - TRBV20-1 CSAISTGGEPQQYF
TRBJ2-7 many TRBV5-6 CASSWDGAYEQYF
TRBJ2-5 many TRBV10-3 CAISAKTRGGETQYF
TRBJ2-3 - TRBV19 CASTTTGTDTQYF
TRBJ1-1 - TRBV10-3 CAISSVWGPDTEAFF
TRBJ2-6 - TRBV5-1 CASSYGQTF
TRBJ2-5 - TRBV10-1 CASSPSGSNTGVQETQYF
TRBJ1-1 - TRBV10-3 CAISDHSGKVEAFF
TRBJ2-5 - TRBV7-6 CASSLGPDQPQYF
TRBJ2-7 - TRBV15 CATSIYLCSVRYEQYF
TRBJ2-7 many TRBV7-2 CASSLASYLAGRYEQYF
TRBJ2-7 - TRBV15 CATSMGGALEQYF
TRBJ1-1 many TRBV6-1 CATDTRGETEAFF
TRBJ1-2 many TRBV15 CATSRKIRQGDRYGYTF
TRBJ1-2 many TRBV13 CASRAGSGRAGYTF
TRBJ2-5 - TRBV3-1 CASSQAGTGGIGEETQYF
TRBJ1-1 once TRBV7-6 CASSSGQGGAAFF
TRBJ1-1 many TRBV7-9 CASSYGGFDTEAFF
TRBJ1-4 - TRBV20-1 CSARVGTNEKLFF
TRBJ1-3 - TRBV4-3 CASSQDGRVGNTIYF
TRBJ1-3 - TRBV29-1 CSGTGYGNTIYF
TRBJ2-7 many TRBV3-1 CASSDSGQQYF
TRBJ2-7 many TRBV5-1 CASSLGDRGTYEQYF
TRBJ2-7 - TRBV5-6 CASRDSGGPAYEQYF
TRBJ1-1 many TRBV2 CAGRGGGGAFF
TRBJ1-5 many TRBV9 CASSVGAGGQPQHF
TRBJ2-5 - TRBV7-2 CASSLTPGHQETQYF
TRBJ1-6 - TRBV7-4 CASSLARTGNSPLHF
TRBJ2-5 many TRBV4-2 CASSQGGRGETQYF
TRBJ1-5 few TRBV28 CAGRGTNQPQHF
TRBJ2-6 once TRBV10-3 CAISGDVSGANVLTF
TRBJ2-2 many TRBV7-2 CASILGPHTGELFF
TRBJ1-5 - TRBV20-1 CSAREADSNQPQHF
TRBJ1-1 - TRBV9 CASSQTGGTGSAFF
TRBJ2-7 many TRBV7-2 CASSLGGGRLSSYEQYF
TRBJ2-1 - TRBV7-2 CASSFGREGFEQFF
TRBJ1-5 many TRBV18 CASSPPPAGNQPQHF
TRBJ1-2 few TRBV27 CASSYKGYYGYTF
TRBJ2-5 - TRBV2 CASTVTPSGETQYF
TRBJ2-2 - TRBV5-1 CASSPPLAGEVDTGELFF